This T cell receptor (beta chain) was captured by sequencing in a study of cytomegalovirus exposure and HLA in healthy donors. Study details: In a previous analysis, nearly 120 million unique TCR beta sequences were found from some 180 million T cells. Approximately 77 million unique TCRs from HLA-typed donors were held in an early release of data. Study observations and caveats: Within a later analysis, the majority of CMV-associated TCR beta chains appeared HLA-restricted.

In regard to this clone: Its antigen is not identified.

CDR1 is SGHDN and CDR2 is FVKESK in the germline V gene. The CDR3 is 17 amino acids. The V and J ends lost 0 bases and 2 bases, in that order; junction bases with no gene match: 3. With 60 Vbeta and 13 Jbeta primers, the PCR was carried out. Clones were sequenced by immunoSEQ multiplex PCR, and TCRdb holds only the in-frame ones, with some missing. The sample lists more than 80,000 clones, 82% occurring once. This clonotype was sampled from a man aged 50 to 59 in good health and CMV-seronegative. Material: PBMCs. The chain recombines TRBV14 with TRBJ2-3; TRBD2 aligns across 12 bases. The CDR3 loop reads CASSQDGLAGITDTQYF. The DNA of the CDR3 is TGTGCCAGCAGCCAAGATGGACTAGCGGGGATCACAGATACGCAGTATTTT.